Listed here are 2 T cell receptor beta chains from one sample, sequenced in a study of T cell changes during pregnancy in multiple sclerosis. The table came from immunoSEQ multiplex PCR; TCRdb's copy has only in-frame clones and leaves some out. The data contain under 50,000 clones, around 93% of them seen just once; the ten biggest clones take up about 0.37%. The sequences come from CD4+ T cells from peripheral blood mononuclear cells, collected after pregnancy. The source of these receptors is a female donor with multiple sclerosis, enrolled in a pregnancy study.

This clone ranks as medium-sized. Sequence at one end of the junction differs from germline and may be a read error. This chain joins TRBV14 and TRBJ2-7; D gene unclear. Per the germline V gene, CDR1 is SGHDN and CDR2 is FVKESK. The CDR3 spans 13 residues. CDR3 region: CASSQDLRGEVTF. In DNA form, the CDR3 reads TGTGCCAGCAGCCAAGATCTCCGAGGAGAAGTTACCTTC.

The chain couples TRBV19 to TRBJ2-6, with D possibly matching TRBD2 (5 bases). CDR1 is LNHDA, CDR2 SQIVND, per germline (reference sequence). Trimming left V 3 bases short and J 2 bases short, with 8 bases between. The CDR3 has 15 residues. CDR3 sequence reads: CASSINGAGANVLTF. The CDR3, as DNA: TGTGCCAGTAGTATCAACGGGGCTGGGGCCAACGTCCTGACTTTC.